This T cell receptor beta chain derives from a study of T cell repertoires in cytomegalovirus infection. Across the study: Public TCR beta signatures marked donors with CMV infection and the matching HLA. Notes on the study in general: Across the ex vivo response, the dominant clonotypes were HLA-C-restricted CMV-specific TCR beta clonotypes.

TCRdb reprocessed the reads with MiXCR, giving one entry per CDR3 protein. Of 300,000 to 400,000 distinct CDR3 sequences listed, 9% to 9.5% are singletons. This clonotype showed up many times. Its matching antigen is unknown. This CDR3 contains 15 residues. Germline CDR1 is SGHTA and CDR2 is FQGNSA. V was cut by 2 bases and J by 1 base, with 12 bases left in between. Sequences were obtained from PBMCs. This clonotype was obtained from a human donor in good health (CMV status not recorded). Some clones in this sample may be carry-over from other donors' samples. V usage is TRBV7-2 and J usage is TRBJ2-7; D might be TRBD1 (5 bases). The CDR3 loop is CASSLIIQASYEQYF. The DNA for the CDR3 is TGTGCCAGCAGCTTAATAATACAGGCTTCCTACGAGCAGTACTTC.